This T cell receptor beta chain was identified in a study of cytomegalovirus exposure and HLA in healthy donors. The PCR had 60 Vbeta and 13 Jbeta primers. Generated by immunoSEQ multiplex PCR, the TCRdb table keeps only in-frame clones and is missing some. The table shows about 94,000 clones, with around 82% occurring only once. Notes on the study in general: About 90% or about 30% of the time was how often most TCR beta V segments were productive, according to an earlier analysis. Donor immune exposure was known only as CMV serostatus. A later analysis found TCR association rates differed by HLA locus, highest for DRB1 and lowest for HLA-C.

On this clone itself: What it binds is unknown.

The germline V gene encodes CDR1 LGHNA and CDR2 YSLEER. V shed 5 bases, J shed 2 bases, and the junction held 4 bases outside the gene matches. The CDR3 has 15 amino acids. The chain employs TRBV4-3 and TRBJ1-5; 9 positions match TRBD1. This TCR was recovered from an older woman in good health and CMV-seronegative. The specimen sequenced was PBMCs. CDR3 DNA sequence: TGCGCCAGCAGCGGGGACAGGGCAGGCAATCAGCCCCAGCATTTT. Translation: CASSGDRAGNQPQHF.